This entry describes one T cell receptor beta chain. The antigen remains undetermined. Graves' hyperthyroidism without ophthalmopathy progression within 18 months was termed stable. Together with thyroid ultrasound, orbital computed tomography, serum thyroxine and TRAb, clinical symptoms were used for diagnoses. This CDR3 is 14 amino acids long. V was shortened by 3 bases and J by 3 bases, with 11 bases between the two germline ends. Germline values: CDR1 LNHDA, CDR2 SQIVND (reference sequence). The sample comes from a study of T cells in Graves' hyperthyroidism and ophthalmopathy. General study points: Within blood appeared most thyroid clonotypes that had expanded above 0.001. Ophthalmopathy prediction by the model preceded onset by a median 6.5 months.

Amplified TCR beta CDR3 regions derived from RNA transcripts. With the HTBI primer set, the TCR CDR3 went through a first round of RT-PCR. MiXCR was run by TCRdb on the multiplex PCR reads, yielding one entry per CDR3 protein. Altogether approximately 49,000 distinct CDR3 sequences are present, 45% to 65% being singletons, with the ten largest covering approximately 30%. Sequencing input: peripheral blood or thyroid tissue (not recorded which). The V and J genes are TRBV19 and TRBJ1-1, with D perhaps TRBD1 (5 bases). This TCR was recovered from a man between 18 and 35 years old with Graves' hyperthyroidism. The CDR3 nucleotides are TGTGCCAGTAGTATTAAAGGGGCTTACACTGAAGCTTTCTTT. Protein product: CASSIKGAYTEAFF.